One and the same sample provided the 13 T cell receptor beta chains below, sequenced in a study of a mutant IDH1 vaccine in newly diagnosed glioma. Their recognized antigens are unknown. Indicated time point: week 23, last vaccination. One vaccine dose held 300 ug of mutant IDH1 20-mer peptide and came with topical imiquimod. Profiled with immunoSEQ multiplex PCR; TCRdb holds only in-frame clones, not every one. The sample lists approximately 37,000 clones; under 80% were seen once. The input for sequencing was PBMCs, taken from a glioma patient whose treatment included an IDH1 peptide vaccine. The receptors originated from a man aged 50-59 years with glioma.

CDR3 region: CASSLTERNTEAFF. CDR3 coding DNA: TGTGCCAGCAGCTTGACGGAAAGGAACACTGAAGCTTTCTTT. V gene TRBV7-9 combines with J gene TRBJ1-1; no clear D. The germline gives CDR1 SEHNR, CDR2 FQNEAQ (reference sequence). The ends were cut back, 3 bases at V and 1 base at J, with 9 bases in the middle. This CDR3 spans 14 amino acids.

The J gene is TRBJ2-2, the V gene TRBV29-1, with D possibly being TRBD2 (5 bases). Trimming pared 7 bases from V and 1 base from J, leaving 10 bases between. The germline gives CDR1 SQVTM, CDR2 ANQGSEA. The CDR3 length is 13 residues. CDR3 sequence reads: CSADRGNTGELFF. The CDR3 DNA follows: TGCAGCGCCGATCGGGGGAACACCGGGGAGCTGTTTTTT.

This clone was observed a few times. The chain has TRBV29-1 and TRBJ1-4, with a tentative D call TRBD1 (6 bases). Germline CDR1 reads SQVTM; CDR2 reads ANQGSEA. V lost 6 bases and J lost 1, with 6 bases in between. The CDR3 consists of 12 residues. CDR3 in DNA: TGCAGCGTGGGACAAACTAATGAAAAACTGTTTTTT. Translation: CSVGQTNEKLFF.

This chain joins TRBV19 and TRBJ1-5; D is unresolved. The CDR3 loop spans 15 amino acids. Trimming removed 5 bases at V and 3 bases at J, with 14 bases between. CDR1 is LNHDA, CDR2 SQIVND, per germline (reference sequence). The CDR3 sequence is CASSEGYGINQPQHF. The DNA of the CDR3 is TGTGCCAGTAGTGAAGGGTATGGGATCAATCAGCCCCAGCATTTT.

This clone was counted a few times. The chain is built from TRBV10-2 and TRBJ2-1; tentatively, D is TRBD1 (5 bases). CDR1 is WSHSY and CDR2 is SAAADI in the germline V gene. V was cut by 6 bases and J by 5 bases, with 17 bases left in between. The CDR3 spans 15 residues. CDR3 sequence: CASRGTGFKDNEQFF. CDR3 bases: TGCGCCAGCAGAGGAACAGGCTTCAAGGACAATGAGCAGTTCTTC.

The chain carries TRBV30 and TRBJ1-2; a possible D gene is TRBD1 (5 bases). V was cut by 5 bases and J by 8 bases, with 12 bases left in between. CDR1 and CDR2 from the germline V gene are GTSNPN and SVGIG (reference sequence). This CDR3 spans 11 amino acids. The chain's CDR3 is CAWAGLEGYTF. In DNA, the CDR3 is TGTGCCTGGGCGGGACTAGAGGGCTACACCTTC.

This sequence joins TRBV5-1 and TRBJ1-2; D unresolved. V was trimmed by 5 bases and J by 6 bases, leaving 20 bases between them. This CDR3 spans 15 amino acids. The germline V gene encodes CDR1 SGHRS and CDR2 YFSETQ. The CDR3 sequence is CASSPDEGAHHGYTF. Here the CDR3 DNA reads TGCGCCAGCAGTCCGGACGAGGGAGCTCATCATGGCTACACCTTC.

The V gene is TRBV29-1, the J gene TRBJ2-7, with D perhaps matching TRBD1 (5 bases). The V gene's germline CDR1 is SQVTM and CDR2 ANQGSEA. The CDR3 has 13 amino acids. V lost 6 bases and J lost 0, with 12 bases in between. For the CDR3, the DNA is TGCAGCGTCCAGGGTCCCCTCTCCTACGAGCAGTACTTC. Its protein product is CSVQGPLSYEQYF.

The genes are TRBV5-1 and TRBJ1-1, with no clear D. V lost 0 bases to trimming and J lost 3 bases, with 9 bases between them. Germline CDR1 and CDR2: SGHRS and YFSETQ. The CDR3 is 14 residues long. In DNA, the CDR3 is TGCGCCAGCAGCTTGGGGGCGTTACACACTGAAGCTTTCTTT. This sequence encodes CASSLGALHTEAFF.

V is TRBV29-1 and J is TRBJ2-3; the D gene is possibly TRBD1 (6 bases). Germline V CDR1 and CDR2: SQVTM, ANQGSEA. Trimming cost V 4 bases and J 1 base, with 18 bases left between them. CDR3 length equals 16 residues. CDR3 sequence: CSVGGGHSSRTDTQYF. As DNA, the CDR3 is TGCAGCGTTGGTGGGGGACACTCCTCTCGCACAGATACGCAGTATTTT.

The chain links TRBV25-1 to TRBJ1-1; maybe TRBD1 (5 bases). Germline CDR1 MGHDK, CDR2 SYGVNS. Trimming took off 7 bases at V and 5 bases at J, with 11 bases between the two ends. This CDR3 is built from 12 residues. In DNA form, the CDR3 reads TGTGCCAGCAACCGGGGCTGGACTGAAGCTTTCTTT. It is translated as CASNRGWTEAFF.

This clone was seen once. The rearrangement joins TRBV15 to TRBJ2-2; D not certain. The CDR3 is 15 amino acids. Trimming shortened V by 0 bases and J by 5 bases, and 10 bases separated the two germline ends. Germline assignment: CDR1 LNHNV and CDR2 YYDKDF (reference sequence). The CDR3: CATSRDYTGTGELFF. As DNA, the CDR3 is TGTGCCACCAGCAGAGATTACACGGGTACCGGGGAGCTGTTTTTT.

V usage is TRBV18 and J usage is TRBJ2-7; TRBD1 matches 8 bases. This CDR3 region has 15 residues. The trim removed 5 bases at V and 2 bases at J, leaving 8 bases unmatched. Germline V gene data show CDR1 as KGHSH and CDR2 as LQKENI. This chain's CDR3 is CASSFRQTGAYEQYF. The CDR3 DNA sequence: TGTGCCAGCTCATTCCGACAGACAGGGGCCTACGAGCAGTACTTC.